This T cell receptor beta chain was retrieved from a study of molecular identifiers for immune sequencing clone quantification. On the study more broadly: In replicates, the authors split RNA from about 20,000 or 100,000 naive CD8 cells five ways and sequenced four.

General observations from the study: Under 1% of molecules in naive cells, but over 97% of effector molecules, belonged to clones above 20 RNA copies.

As previously described, bulk TCR libraries were made using listed TCR primers. TCRdb used MiXCR to reprocess the PCR reads, holding one entry per CDR3 protein. The table has around 470,000 distinct CDR3 sequences, 25% seen once. Comments on this clonotype: Its antigen remains unknown. With a much larger clone just one base away, this may be a read error.

Between roughly 17,000 and 1,000,000 sorted cells, with 10%, 30% or 50% RNA, yielded naive CD8 libraries. Germline CDR1 SGHRS, CDR2 YFSETQ. The CDR3 consists of 16 residues. The sequenced sample consisted of naive CD8+ T cells from blood, with Jurkat cell RNA spiked in. This sample's subset: FACS-sorted CD8+CD4-CCR7+CD45RA+ naive T cells. The source is a human donor in good health. Some libraries in this study had Jurkat cell RNA spiked in. The chain couples TRBV5-1 to TRBJ2-4; 7 bases align to TRBD2. CDR3 sequence (DNA): TGCGCCGGCAGCTTGGCCGGTAGCGGGGCCAAAAACATTCAGTACTTC. Protein: CAGSLAGSGAKNIQYF.